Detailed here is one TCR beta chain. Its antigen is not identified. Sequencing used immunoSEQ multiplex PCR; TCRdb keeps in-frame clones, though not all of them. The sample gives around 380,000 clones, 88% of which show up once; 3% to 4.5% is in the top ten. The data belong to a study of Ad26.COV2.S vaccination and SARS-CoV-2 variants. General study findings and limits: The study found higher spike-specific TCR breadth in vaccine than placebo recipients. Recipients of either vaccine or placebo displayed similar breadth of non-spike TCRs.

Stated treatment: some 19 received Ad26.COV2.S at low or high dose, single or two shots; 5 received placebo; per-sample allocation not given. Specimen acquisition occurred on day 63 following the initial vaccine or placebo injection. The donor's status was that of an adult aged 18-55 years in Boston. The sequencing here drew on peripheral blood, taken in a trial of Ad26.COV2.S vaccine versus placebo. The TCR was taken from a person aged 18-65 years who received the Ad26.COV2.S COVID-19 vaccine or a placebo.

The CDR3 reads CASRNLQGVGSPLHF. For the CDR3, the DNA is TGTGCCAGCAGAAACCTTCAGGGGGTAGGTTCACCCCTCCACTTT. The chain couples TRBV27 to TRBJ1-6, with 7 bases fitting TRBD1. The germline CDR1 and CDR2 sequences are MNHEY and SMNVEV (reference sequence). With V trimmed by 6 bases and J by 9 bases, 11 bases remained unmatched. The CDR3 is 15 residues long.